Sequencing of this TCR beta chain was carried out in a study of blood T cell repertoires in COVID-19. Turning to the study itself: Some COVID-19 samples were acute and others convalescent; all came from the United States, Italy and Spain.

TCRdb's table, derived via immunoSEQ multiplex PCR, lists solely in-frame clones and lacks some. The sample lists about 250,000 clones; roughly 85% were seen once. The ends lost 6 bases at V and 4 bases at J; junction bases unmatched: 0. This CDR3 contains 14 residues. Germline-derived CDR1 and CDR2 are ENHRY and SYGVKD. The count of this clone is one. The rearrangement uses TRBV10-3 and TRBJ1-6, with TRBD1 identical over 10 bases. This clonotype was sampled from a man aged 50 to 59 with COVID-19, enrolled during active disease. Specimen: peripheral blood. DNA of the CDR3: TGTGCCATCAGGGGACAGGGGTATAATTCACCCCTCCACTTT. Amino acids: CAIRGQGYNSPLHF.